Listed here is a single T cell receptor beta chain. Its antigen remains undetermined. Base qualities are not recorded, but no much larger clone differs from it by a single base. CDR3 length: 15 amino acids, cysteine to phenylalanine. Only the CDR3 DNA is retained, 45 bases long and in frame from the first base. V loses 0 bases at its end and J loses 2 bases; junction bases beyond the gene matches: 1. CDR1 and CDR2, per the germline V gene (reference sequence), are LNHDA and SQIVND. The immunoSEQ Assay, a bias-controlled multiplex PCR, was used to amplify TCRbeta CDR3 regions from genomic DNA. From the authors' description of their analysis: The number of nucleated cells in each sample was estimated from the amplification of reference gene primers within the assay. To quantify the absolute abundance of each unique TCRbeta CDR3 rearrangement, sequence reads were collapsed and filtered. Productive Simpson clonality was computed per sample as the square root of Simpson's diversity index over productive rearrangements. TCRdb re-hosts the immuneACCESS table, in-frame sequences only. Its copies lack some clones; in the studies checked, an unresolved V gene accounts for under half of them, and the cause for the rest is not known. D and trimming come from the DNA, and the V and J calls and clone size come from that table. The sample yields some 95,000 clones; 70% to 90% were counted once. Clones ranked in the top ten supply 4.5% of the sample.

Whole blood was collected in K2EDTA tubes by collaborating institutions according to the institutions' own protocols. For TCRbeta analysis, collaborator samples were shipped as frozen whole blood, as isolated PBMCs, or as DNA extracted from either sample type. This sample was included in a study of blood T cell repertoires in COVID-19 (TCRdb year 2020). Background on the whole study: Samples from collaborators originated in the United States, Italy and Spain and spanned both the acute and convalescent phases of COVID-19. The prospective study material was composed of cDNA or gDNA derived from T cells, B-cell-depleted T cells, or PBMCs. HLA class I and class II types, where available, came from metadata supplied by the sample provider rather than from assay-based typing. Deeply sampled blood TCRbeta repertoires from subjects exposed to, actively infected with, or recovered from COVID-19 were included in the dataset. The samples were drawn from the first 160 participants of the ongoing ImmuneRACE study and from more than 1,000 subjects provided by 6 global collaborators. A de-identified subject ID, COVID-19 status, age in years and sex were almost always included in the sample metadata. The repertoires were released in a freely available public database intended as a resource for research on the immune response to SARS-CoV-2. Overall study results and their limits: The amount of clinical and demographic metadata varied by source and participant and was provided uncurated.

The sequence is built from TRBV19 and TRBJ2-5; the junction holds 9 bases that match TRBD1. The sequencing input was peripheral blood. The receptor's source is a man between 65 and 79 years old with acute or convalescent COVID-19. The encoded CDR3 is CASSIDGQGQETQYF. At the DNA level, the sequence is TGTGCCAGTAGTATAGACGGACAGGGGCAAGAGACCCAGTACTTC.